This paragraph covers one T cell receptor beta chain sequence. Its antigen is still unknown. This table comes from immunoSEQ multiplex PCR, and its TCRdb copy is limited to in-frame clones, with some not included. The table shows over 60,000 clones, with 89% occurring only once. The data originate from a study of OX40 agonist ivuxolimab in advanced cancers. For the study at large: Head and neck, renal cell, melanoma or hepatocellular carcinoma were the cancers that dose-escalation patients had. Findings of the study overall: Antigen targets of the expanded peripheral T cells went undetermined.

Sequenced material: CD4+ or CD8+ T cells sorted from blood, taken in a trial of the OX40 agonist ivuxolimab. The TCR was taken from an adult with an advanced solid tumor such as melanoma, head and neck, liver or kidney cancer.

As DNA, the CDR3 is TGCACCAGCAGCCAAACCCCGGGACAGATCTATAATTCACCCCTCCACTTT. Its protein product is CTSSQTPGQIYNSPLHF. The chain employs TRBV1 and TRBJ1-6; TRBD1 is taken as the D call from the table, unchecked against the DNA. TRBV1 is recorded as a pseudogene. The length of the CDR3 is 17 residues.